This T cell receptor beta chain was captured by sequencing in a study of OX40 agonist ivuxolimab in advanced cancers. The wider study: Ivuxolimab was administered intravenously to patients at 0.01 to 10 mg/kg every 2 weeks.

Study conclusions and caveats: CD4+ and CD8+ T cells in blood underwent clonal expansion by week 6 at 0.1 to 3.0 mg/kg. In the 0.1-3.0 mg/kg groups, partial responders showed among the lowest expansion.

This CDR3 has 15 amino acids. Deletions cut 5 bases from V and 0 bases from J, with 11 bases between. The germline gives CDR1 SEHNR, CDR2 FQNEAQ (reference sequence). In regard to this clone: Its specificity is not known.

Sequenced by immunoSEQ multiplex PCR; TCRdb stores in-frame clones only, minus some. There are some 72,000 clones in the sample; 84% occur only once, and more than 0.5% lies in the top ten. This TCR was recovered from an adult with an advanced solid tumor such as melanoma, head and neck, liver or kidney cancer. The chain combines TRBV7-9 with TRBJ1-5; D is uncertain. The input for sequencing was CD4+ or CD8+ T cells sorted from blood, taken in a trial of the OX40 agonist ivuxolimab. The DNA for the CDR3 is TGTGCCAGCAGCCAGGATGGCTATAGCAATCAGCCCCAGCATTTT. Translated, it gives CASSQDGYSNQPQHF.